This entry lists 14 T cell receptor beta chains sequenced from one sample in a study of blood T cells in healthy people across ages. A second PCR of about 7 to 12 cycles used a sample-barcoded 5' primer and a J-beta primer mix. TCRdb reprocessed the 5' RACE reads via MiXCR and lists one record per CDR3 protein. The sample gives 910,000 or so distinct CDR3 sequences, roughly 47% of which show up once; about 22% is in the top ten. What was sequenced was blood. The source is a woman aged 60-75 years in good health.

The CDR3, as DNA: TGTGCCAGCAGCTTAGAGGGGCGTATGAACACTGAAGCTTTCTTT. It codes for CASSLEGRMNTEAFF. The chain uses TRBV7-6 and TRBJ1-1, with a possible D match to TRBD1 (5 bases). The V gene lost 1 base and the J gene lost 0 bases, with 9 bases spanning the gap. Germline V CDR1 and CDR2: SGHVS, FNYEAQ. This CDR3 region has 15 residues.

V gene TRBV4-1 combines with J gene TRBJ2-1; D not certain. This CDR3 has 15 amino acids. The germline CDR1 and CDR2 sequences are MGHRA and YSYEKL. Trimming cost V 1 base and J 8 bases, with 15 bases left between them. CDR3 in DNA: TGCGCCAGCAGCCAAGTTCTAGTTCGTTCCCATGAGCAGTTCTTC. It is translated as CASSQVLVRSHEQFF.

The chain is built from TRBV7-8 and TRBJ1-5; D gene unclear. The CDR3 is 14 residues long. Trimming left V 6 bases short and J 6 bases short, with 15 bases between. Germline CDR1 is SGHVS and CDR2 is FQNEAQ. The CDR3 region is CASSYEGLGQPQHF. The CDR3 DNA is TGTGCCAGCAGTTACGAGGGTCTCGGTCAGCCCCAGCATTTT.

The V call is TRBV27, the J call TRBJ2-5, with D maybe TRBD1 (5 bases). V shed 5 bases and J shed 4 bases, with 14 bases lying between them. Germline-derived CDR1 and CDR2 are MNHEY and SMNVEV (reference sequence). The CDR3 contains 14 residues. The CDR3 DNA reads TGTGCCAGCAGTATAGGGGTTTTGGGAGAGACCCAGTACTTC. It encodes CASSIGVLGETQYF.

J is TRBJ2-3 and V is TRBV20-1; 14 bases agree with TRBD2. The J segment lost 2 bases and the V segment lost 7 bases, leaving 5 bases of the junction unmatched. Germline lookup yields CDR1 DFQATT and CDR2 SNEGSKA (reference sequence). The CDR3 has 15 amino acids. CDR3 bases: TGCAGTGTTGGGACTAGCGGGAGCCCCACAGATACGCAGTATTTT. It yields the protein CSVGTSGSPTDTQYF.

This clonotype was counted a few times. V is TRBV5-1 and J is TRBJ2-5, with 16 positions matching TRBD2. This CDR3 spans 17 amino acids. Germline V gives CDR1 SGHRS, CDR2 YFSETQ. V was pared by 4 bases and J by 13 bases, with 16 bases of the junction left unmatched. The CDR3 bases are TGCGCCAGCAGCAGGGGACTAGCGGGAGGGCGAGACAATGAGCGGTACTTC. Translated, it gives CASSRGLAGGRDNERYF.

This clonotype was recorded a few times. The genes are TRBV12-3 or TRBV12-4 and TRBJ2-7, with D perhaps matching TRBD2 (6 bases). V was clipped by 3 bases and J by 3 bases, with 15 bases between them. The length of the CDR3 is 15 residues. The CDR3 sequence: CASSFVGSANYEQYF. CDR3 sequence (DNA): TGTGCCAGCAGTTTTGTCGGGAGTGCAAACTACGAGCAGTACTTC.

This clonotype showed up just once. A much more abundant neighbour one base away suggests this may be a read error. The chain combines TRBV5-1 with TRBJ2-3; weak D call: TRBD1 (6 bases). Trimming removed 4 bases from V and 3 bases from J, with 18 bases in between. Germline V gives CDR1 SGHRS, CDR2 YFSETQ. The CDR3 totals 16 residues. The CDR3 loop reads CASSPSPGQWTDTQYF. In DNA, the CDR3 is TGCGCCAGCAGCCCTAGCCCGGGACAATGGACAGATACGCAGTATTTT.

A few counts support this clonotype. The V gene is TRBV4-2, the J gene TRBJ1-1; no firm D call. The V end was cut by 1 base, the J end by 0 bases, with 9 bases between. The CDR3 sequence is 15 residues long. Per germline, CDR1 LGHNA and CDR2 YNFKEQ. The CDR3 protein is CASSQVKQMNTEAFF. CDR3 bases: TGTGCCAGCAGCCAAGTCAAACAGATGAACACTGAAGCTTTCTTT.

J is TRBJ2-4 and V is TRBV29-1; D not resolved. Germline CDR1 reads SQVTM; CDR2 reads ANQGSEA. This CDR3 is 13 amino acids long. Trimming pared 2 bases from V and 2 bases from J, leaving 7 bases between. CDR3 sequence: CSVERGPKNIQYF. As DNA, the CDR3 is TGCAGCGTTGAAAGAGGTCCCAAAAACATTCAGTACTTC.

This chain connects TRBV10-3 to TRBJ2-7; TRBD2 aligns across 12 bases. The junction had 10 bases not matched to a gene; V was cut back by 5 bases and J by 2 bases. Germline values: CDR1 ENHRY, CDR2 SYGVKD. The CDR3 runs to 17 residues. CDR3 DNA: TGTGCCATCAGTCCGGGACTAGCGGGTGACTTAACCTACGAGCAGTACTTC. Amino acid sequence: CAISPGLAGDLTYEQYF.

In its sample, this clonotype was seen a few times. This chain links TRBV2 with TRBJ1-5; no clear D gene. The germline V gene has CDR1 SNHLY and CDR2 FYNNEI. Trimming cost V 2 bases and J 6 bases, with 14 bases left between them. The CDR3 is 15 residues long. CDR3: CASSERSSTTQPQHF. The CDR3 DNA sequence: TGTGCCAGCAGTGAAAGGTCTTCCACTACTCAGCCCCAGCATTTT. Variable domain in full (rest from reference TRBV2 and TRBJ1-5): EPEVTQTPSHQVTQMGQEVILRCVPISNHLYFYWYRQILGQKVEFLVSFYNNEISEKSEIFDDQFSVERPDGSNFTLKIRSTKLEDSAMYFCASSERSSTTQPQHFGDGTRLSIL.

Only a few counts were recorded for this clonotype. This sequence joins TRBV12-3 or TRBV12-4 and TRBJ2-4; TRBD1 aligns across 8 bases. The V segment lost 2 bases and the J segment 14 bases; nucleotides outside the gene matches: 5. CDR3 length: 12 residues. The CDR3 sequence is CASSLLQGQEYF. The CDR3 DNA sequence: TGTGCCAGCAGTTTACTTCAGGGACAGGAGTACTTC.

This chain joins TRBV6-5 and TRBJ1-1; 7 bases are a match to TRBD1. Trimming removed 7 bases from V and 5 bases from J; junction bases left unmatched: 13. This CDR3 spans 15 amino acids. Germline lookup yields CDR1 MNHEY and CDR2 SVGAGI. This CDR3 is CASTYLGRGKTEAFF. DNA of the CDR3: TGTGCCAGCACCTACCTAGGCAGGGGGAAAACTGAAGCTTTCTTT.